What follows describes a single T cell receptor beta chain. Antigen specificity is unknown. V was cut by 0 bases and J by 7 bases, with 10 bases left in between. From germline, CDR1 is KGHSH and CDR2 LQKENI. This CDR3 contains 14 residues. The table came from immunoSEQ multiplex PCR; TCRdb's copy has only in-frame clones and leaves some out. The data hold approximately 1.5 million clones, with 95% to 99% observed a single time. This record belongs to a study of shared clonotypes between healthy human individuals. The study, taken as a whole, reports: Compared with memory subsets, naive subsets generally had larger estimated richness.

Material for sequencing was naive CD4+ T cells sorted from blood. Sample subset: CD45RA+ positively selected. The rearrangement links TRBV18 to TRBJ2-1; D is unclear. The clonotype comes from a man younger than 45 in good health. CDR3 in amino acids: CASSPPGRANEQFF. CDR3 sequence (DNA): TGTGCCAGCTCACCACCCGGAAGGGCTAATGAGCAGTTCTTC.